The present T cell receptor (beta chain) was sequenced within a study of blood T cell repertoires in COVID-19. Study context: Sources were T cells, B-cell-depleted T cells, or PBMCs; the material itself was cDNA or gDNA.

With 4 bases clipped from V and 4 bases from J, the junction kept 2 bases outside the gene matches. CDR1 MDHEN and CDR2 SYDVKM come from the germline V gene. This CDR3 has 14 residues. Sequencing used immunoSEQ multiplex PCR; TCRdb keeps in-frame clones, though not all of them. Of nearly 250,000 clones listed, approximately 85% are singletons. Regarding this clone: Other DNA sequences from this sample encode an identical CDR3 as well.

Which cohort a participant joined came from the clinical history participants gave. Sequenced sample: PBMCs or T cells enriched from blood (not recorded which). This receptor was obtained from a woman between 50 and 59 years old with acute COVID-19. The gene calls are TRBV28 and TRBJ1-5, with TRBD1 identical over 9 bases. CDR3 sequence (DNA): TGTGCCAGCAGTTCGACAGGGGGAAATCAGCCCCAGCATTTT. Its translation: CASSSTGGNQPQHF.